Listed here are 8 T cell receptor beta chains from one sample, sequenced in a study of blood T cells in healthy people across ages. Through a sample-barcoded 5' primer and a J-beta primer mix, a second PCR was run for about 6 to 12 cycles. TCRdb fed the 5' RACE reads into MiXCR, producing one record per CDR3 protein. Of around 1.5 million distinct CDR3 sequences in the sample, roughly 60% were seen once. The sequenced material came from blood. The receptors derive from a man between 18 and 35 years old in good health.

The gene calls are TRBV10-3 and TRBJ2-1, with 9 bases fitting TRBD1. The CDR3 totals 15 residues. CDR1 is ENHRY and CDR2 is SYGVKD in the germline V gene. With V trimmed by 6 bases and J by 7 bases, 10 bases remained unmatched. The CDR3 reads CAISRGQGVRNEQFF. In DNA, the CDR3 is TGTGCCATCAGCAGGGGACAGGGAGTTCGTAATGAGCAGTTCTTC.

The CDR3 region has the DNA TGTGCCAGCAGTTACTCGATAAGGGGACAGGACTACTCCTACGAGCAGTACTTC. This gives the protein CASSYSIRGQDYSYEQYF. The chain uses TRBV6-2 or TRBV6-3 and TRBJ2-7; 8 bases align to TRBD1. V shed 0 bases and J 0 bases; nucleotides not matched to a gene: 10. Germline CDR1 is MNHEY and CDR2 is SVGEGT. The CDR3 is made up of 18 amino acids.

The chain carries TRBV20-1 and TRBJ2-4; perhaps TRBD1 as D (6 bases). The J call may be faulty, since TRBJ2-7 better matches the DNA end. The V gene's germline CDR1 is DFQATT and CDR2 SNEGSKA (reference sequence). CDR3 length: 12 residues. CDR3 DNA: TGCAGTGCCGATGACAGGCGCTACGAGCAGTACTTC. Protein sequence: CSADDRRYEQYF.

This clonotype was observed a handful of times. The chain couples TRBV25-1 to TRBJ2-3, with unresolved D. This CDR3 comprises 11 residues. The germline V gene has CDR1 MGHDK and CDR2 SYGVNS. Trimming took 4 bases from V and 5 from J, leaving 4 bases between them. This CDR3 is CASSVIDTQYF. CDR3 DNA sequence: TGTGCCAGCAGTGTTATAGATACGCAGTATTTT.

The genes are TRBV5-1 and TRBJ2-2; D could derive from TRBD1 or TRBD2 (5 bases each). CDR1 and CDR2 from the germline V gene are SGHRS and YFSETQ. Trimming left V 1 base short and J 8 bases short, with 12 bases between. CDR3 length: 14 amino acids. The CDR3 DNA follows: TGCGCCAGCAGCTTGCCTGAGGGGAGAGGGGAGCTGTTTTTT. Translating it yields CASSLPEGRGELFF.

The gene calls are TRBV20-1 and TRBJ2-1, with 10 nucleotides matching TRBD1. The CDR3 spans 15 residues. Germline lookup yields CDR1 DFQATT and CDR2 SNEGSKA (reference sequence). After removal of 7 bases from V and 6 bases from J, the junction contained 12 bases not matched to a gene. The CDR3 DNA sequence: TGCAGTGAGACCTCCGGGACAGGGGCACTCAATGAGCAGTTCTTC. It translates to CSETSGTGALNEQFF.

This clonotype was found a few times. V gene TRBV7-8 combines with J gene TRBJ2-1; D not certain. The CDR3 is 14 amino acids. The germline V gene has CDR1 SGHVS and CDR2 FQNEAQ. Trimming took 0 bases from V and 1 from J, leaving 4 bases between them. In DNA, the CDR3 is TGTGCCAGCAGCTTAGCGGATTCCTACAATGAGCAGTTCTTC. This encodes CASSLADSYNEQFF.

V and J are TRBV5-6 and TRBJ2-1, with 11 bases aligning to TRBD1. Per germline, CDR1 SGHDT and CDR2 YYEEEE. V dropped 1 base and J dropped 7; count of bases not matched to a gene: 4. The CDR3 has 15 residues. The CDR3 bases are TGTGCCAGCAGCTTGCCGGACAGGGGGCGAAATGAGCAGTTCTTC. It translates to CASSLPDRGRNEQFF.